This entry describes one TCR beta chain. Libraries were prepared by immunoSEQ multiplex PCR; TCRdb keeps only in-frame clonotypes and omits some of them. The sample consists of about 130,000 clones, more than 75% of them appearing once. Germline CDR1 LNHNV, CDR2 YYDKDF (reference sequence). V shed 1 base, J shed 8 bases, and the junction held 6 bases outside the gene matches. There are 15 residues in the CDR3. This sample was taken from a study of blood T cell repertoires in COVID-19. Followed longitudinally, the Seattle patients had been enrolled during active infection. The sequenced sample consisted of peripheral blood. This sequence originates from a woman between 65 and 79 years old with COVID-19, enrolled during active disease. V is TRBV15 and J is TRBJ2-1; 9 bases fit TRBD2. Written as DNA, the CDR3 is TGTGCCACCAGCAGAGGGCTAGCGGGAAGCTATGAGCAGTTCTTC. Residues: CATSRGLAGSYEQFF.